Each of the 9 T cell receptor beta chains below was sequenced from the same sample in a study of T cell repertoires in cytomegalovirus infection. TCRdb fed the reads into MiXCR, producing one record per CDR3 protein. There are roughly 730,000 distinct CDR3 sequences in the sample; 30% to 40% occur only once, and roughly 20% lies in the top ten. Their target antigens are unknown. The sample in question was cultured PBMCs, obtained from culture after CMV antigen stimulation. The receptors originated from a human donor in good health (CMV status not recorded). Some clones in this sample may be carry-over from other donors' samples.

This chain connects TRBV6-1 to TRBJ2-3, with D possibly matching TRBD2 (6 bases). V lost 2 bases and J 2 bases, leaving 11 bases between the germline ends. The germline V gene encodes CDR1 MNHNS and CDR2 SASEGT. This CDR3 has 15 residues. Here the CDR3 reads CASSEIAGHTDTQYF. The CDR3 DNA is TGTGCCAGCAGTGAAATTGCGGGGCACACAGATACGCAGTATTTT.

To note about this clonotype: It may be a read error: a sequence one base away is much more abundant. V usage is TRBV12-3 or TRBV12-4 and J usage is TRBJ2-3; D is unclear. The length of the CDR3 is 12 residues. Deletions cut 5 bases from V and 4 bases from J, with 7 bases between. This CDR3 reads CASSQIADTQYF. The DNA for the CDR3 is TGTGCCAGCAGTCAAATCGCAGATACGCAGTATTTT.

Many counts were recorded for this clonotype. The J gene is TRBJ2-4, the V gene TRBV7-2; perhaps TRBD1 as D (6 bases). V lost 1 base, J lost 7 bases, and 11 bases lay in between. Germline assignment: CDR1 SGHTA and CDR2 FQGNSA. The CDR3 has 14 amino acids. The CDR3 protein is CASSLVGQLNIQYF. DNA for the CDR3: TGTGCCAGCAGCTTAGTCGGACAGCTCAACATTCAGTACTTC.

The chain employs TRBV24-1 and TRBJ2-3; possible D gene TRBD1, 6 bases. The germline V and J ends were trimmed by 7 bases and 1 base, with 14 bases remaining between them. The CDR3 loop spans 15 amino acids. Germline V lookup: CDR1 KGHDR, CDR2 SFDVKD. The chain's CDR3 is CATSVTGSGTDTQYF. In DNA form, the CDR3 reads TGTGCCACCAGCGTCACAGGGTCCGGCACAGATACGCAGTATTTT.

In this sample, this clonotype turned up a few times. The chain is built from TRBV15 and TRBJ2-3, with D perhaps given as TRBD1 or TRBD2 (5 bases each). Trimming took 3 bases from V and 5 from J, leaving 21 bases between them. CDR1 LNHNV and CDR2 YYDKDF come from the germline V gene (reference sequence). This CDR3 spans 17 amino acids. The CDR3 protein is CATSRRIGTPGGDTQYF. CDR3 coding DNA: TGTGCCACCAGCAGGCGAATCGGGACCCCGGGCGGAGATACGCAGTATTTT. Supplemented by reference TRBV15 and TRBJ2-3, the full variable domain reads DAMVIQNPRYQVTQFGKPVTLSCSQTLNHNVMYWYQQKSSQAPKLLFHYYDKDFNNEADTPDNFQSRRPNTSFCFLDIRSPGLGDTAMYLCATSRRIGTPGGDTQYFGPGTRLTVL.

V and J are TRBV15 and TRBJ2-7; D not certain. Trimming took off 0 bases at V and 5 bases at J, with 8 bases between the two ends. Per the germline V gene, CDR1 is LNHNV and CDR2 is YYDKDF (reference sequence). The CDR3 consists of 13 residues. CDR3 sequence reads: CATSRDRAHEQYF. The CDR3, as DNA: TGTGCCACCAGCAGAGACCGGGCCCACGAGCAGTACTTC.

The rearrangement links TRBV24-1 to TRBJ2-1, with 8 bases aligning to TRBD1. The V segment lost 4 bases and the J segment 10 bases; nucleotides outside the gene matches: 5. Per germline, CDR1 KGHDR and CDR2 SFDVKD. The CDR3 length is 13 residues. The CDR3 is CATSDRTGLEQFF. The CDR3 DNA reads as TGTGCCACCAGTGACCGGACAGGGCTCGAGCAGTTCTTC.

This clonotype was seen many times. The chain recombines TRBV7-2 with TRBJ2-5; D might be TRBD2 (5 bases). In germline, CDR1 is SGHTA, CDR2 FQGNSA. The ends were cut back, 5 bases at V and 5 bases at J, with 15 bases in the middle. CDR3 length: 14 amino acids. CDR3 nucleotide sequence: TGTGCCAGCAGCCTCCACTTAGCGACTGAGACCCAGTACTTC. Its protein is CASSLHLATETQYF.

The V and J genes are TRBV5-1 and TRBJ1-4; D uncertain. V was shortened by 0 bases and J by 5 bases, with 8 bases between the two germline ends. The germline V gene has CDR1 SGHRS and CDR2 YFSETQ. The CDR3 contains 14 residues. The CDR3: CASSLEPGNEKLFF. CDR3 DNA sequence: TGCGCCAGCAGCTTGGAGCCGGGAAATGAAAAACTGTTTTTT.